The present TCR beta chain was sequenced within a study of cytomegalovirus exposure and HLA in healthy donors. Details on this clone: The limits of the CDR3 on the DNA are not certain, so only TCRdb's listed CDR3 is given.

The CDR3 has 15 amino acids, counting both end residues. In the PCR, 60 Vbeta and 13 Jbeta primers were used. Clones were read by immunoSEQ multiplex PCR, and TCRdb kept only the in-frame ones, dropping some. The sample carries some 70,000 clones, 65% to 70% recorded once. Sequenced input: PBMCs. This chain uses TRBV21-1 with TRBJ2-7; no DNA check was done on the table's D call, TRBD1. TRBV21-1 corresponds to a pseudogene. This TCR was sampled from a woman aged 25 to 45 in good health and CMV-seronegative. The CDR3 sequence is CASSKVGQGAGEQYF.